The clone carrying this T cell receptor (beta chain) was seen many times. The germline gene is not matched at one end of the junction; a read error may be the cause. Arm-PCR of CDR3 regions and iRepertoire HTBI primers were the basis on which TCR beta libraries were built. Each CDR3 protein is one row after TCRdb ran MiXCR on the multiplex PCR reads. The sample lists over 350,000 distinct CDR3 sequences; more than 20% were seen once. This sample's time point: persistent/refractory GD, antithyroid drugs over 5 years with positive TRAb. The TCR library used RNA extracted from PBMCs. Germline V lookup: CDR1 SGHRS, CDR2 YFSETQ. The CDR3 extends over 15 amino acids. The sample originates from a study of regulatory T cells in long-lasting Graves disease.

This material consisted of peripheral blood mononuclear cells (PBMCs), taken when the disease was refractory, from a patient treated with antithyroid drugs. The chain employs TRBV5-1 and TRBJ1-4; TRBD1 is a possible D gene (5 bases). The receptor was isolated from a female donor with Graves disease. CDR3 residues: CASSSSGGPNEKLFF. The CDR3 DNA sequence: TGTGCCAGCAGCTCATCGGGGGGTCCTAATGAAAAACTGTTTTTT.